A selection of T cell receptor beta chains follows, all from one sample in a study of cytomegalovirus exposure and HLA in healthy donors. Sequencing used immunoSEQ multiplex PCR; TCRdb keeps in-frame clones, though not all of them. The sample lists around 91,000 clones, about three quarters occurring once. What was sequenced was PBMCs. Receptors were obtained from a male donor in good health and CMV-seropositive. The CDR3 runs from the conserved cysteine through the conserved F or W. A D gene is named only where the DNA matches it firmly. Some rows have no size entry. The others give once, few or many, or a class for an expanded clone.

cdr3_nt cdr3_aa v_call cdr3_length clone_size d_call j_call
TGTGCCAGTAGTCCCAAGGGGGCGACCTACGAGCAGTACTTC CASSPKGATYEQYF TRBV19 14 . TRBD1 TRBJ2-7
TGTGCCAGCAGCTTATCGAGCGGGGAGGCAGATACGCAGTATTTT CASSLSSGEADTQYF TRBV11-2 15 . TRBD2 TRBJ2-3
TGTGCCAGCTCACCACTCCCCGGTGGGGGACAAGGTGAAAAGCATTTT CASSPLPGGGQGEKHF TRBV18 16 . . TRBJ1-5
TGCAGCGTTGCCACAGATACAAACTCTGGGGCCAACGTCCTGACTTTC CSVATDTNSGANVLTF TRBV29-1 16 . . TRBJ2-6
TGTGCCAGCTCACCACCGTCGGTACCAAGGACCCAGTACTTC CASSPPSVPRTQYF TRBV18 14 . . TRBJ2-5
TGTGCCAGTAGTCCTGGACAGGGCACCGAAAAACTGTTTTTT CASSPGQGTEKLFF TRBV19 14 . TRBD1 TRBJ1-4
TGTGCCAGCAGCCCTTACACCGGGGAGCTGTTTTTT CASSPYTGELFF TRBV7-2 12 . . TRBJ2-2
TGTGCCAGCAGCCAAGACTGGCCCCCTGAGCAGTTCTTC CASSQDWPPEQFF TRBV4-2 13 . . TRBJ2-1
TGTGCCTGGAGTGGGGACAGTGGTGATGGCTACACCTTC CAWSGDSGDGYTF TRBV30 13 few TRBD1 TRBJ1-2
TGTGCCAGCAGGCCTCTAGCGGGATATTTAGATACGCAGTATTTT CASRPLAGYLDTQYF TRBV2 15 few TRBD2 TRBJ2-3
TGTGCCACCAGCAGAGATTCTGGACAGTATTCCTACGAGCAGTACTTC CATSRDSGQYSYEQYF TRBV15 16 . . TRBJ2-7
TGTGCCGGTGGGACAGGGGGTGAAAAACTGTTTTTT CAGGTGGEKLFF TRBV30 12 . TRBD1 TRBJ1-4
TGTGCCTGGGGACAGGCCGACGAGCAGTACTTC CAWGQADEQYF TRBV30 11 . TRBD1 TRBJ2-7
TGTGCCAGCACCAGGGGCGGGAGCTACAATGAGCAGTTCTTC CASTRGGSYNEQFF TRBV7-9 14 . . TRBJ2-1
TGCGCCAGCAGCTTTGATGACAGCTACGAGCAGTACTTC CASSFDDSYEQYF TRBV5-1 13 few . TRBJ2-7
TGTGCCAGCAGCGCTGCGTCAGGCCGGGGACAGCCCCAGCATTTT CASSAASGRGQPQHF TRBV6-5 15 . . TRBJ1-5
TGTGCCAGCAGCTTAAAGACGGGACAGGGGCTTGCAAGGGAGGCCGGGGAGCTGTTTTTT CASSLKTGQGLAREAGELFF TRBV13 20 . TRBD1 TRBJ2-2
TGTGCCAGCAGCCGGGGTACAGATACGCAGTATTTT CASSRGTDTQYF TRBV2 12 . . TRBJ2-3
TGTGCCAGTAGTACCTCCTTCGACATTGGCTACGAGCAGTACTTC CASSTSFDIGYEQYF TRBV19 15 . . TRBJ2-7
TGTGCCACCAGCAGATCGGGAGACGCTAATGAAAAACTGTTTTTT CATSRSGDANEKLFF TRBV15 15 . . TRBJ1-4
TGTGCCAGCACCCTAGGGGGGGCAGCCGGGGAGCAGTACTTC CASTLGGAAGEQYF TRBV9 14 once . TRBJ2-7
TGTGCCAGCAGCGCCAGACAGCCAGATACGCAGTATTTT CASSARQPDTQYF TRBV5-4 13 . . TRBJ2-3
TGCGCCAGCAGCGGGACAGGGGGCGCGACTGAAGCTTTCTTT CASSGTGGATEAFF TRBV5-1 14 few TRBD1 TRBJ1-1